Listed here are 32 T cell receptor beta chains from one sample, sequenced in a study of OX40 agonist ivuxolimab in advanced cancers. Data came from immunoSEQ multiplex PCR; TCRdb stores just in-frame clones and leaves some out. The table lists 50,000 to 60,000 clones, 85% to 90% of them singletons. Here the sequenced sample was CD4+ or CD8+ T cells sorted from blood, taken in a trial of the OX40 agonist ivuxolimab. All receptors come from an adult with an advanced solid tumor such as melanoma, head and neck, liver or kidney cancer.

V gene TRBV5-4 combines with J gene TRBJ2-5; the match to TRBD1 covers 8 bases. In germline, CDR1 is SGHNT, CDR2 YYREEE (reference sequence). This CDR3 contains 14 residues. V dropped 2 bases and J dropped 5; count of bases not matched to a gene: 5. This CDR3 reads CASSFTGGTETQYF. The CDR3 DNA reads as TGTGCCAGCAGCTTCACAGGGGGGACGGAGACCCAGTACTTC.

The rearrangement uses TRBV18 and TRBJ2-3; D might be TRBD1 (6 bases). The V gene lost 2 bases and the J gene lost 6 bases, with 18 bases spanning the gap. The CDR3 loop spans 16 amino acids. The germline gives CDR1 KGHSH, CDR2 LQKENI. The CDR3 sequence is CASSPRQERRMDTQYF. CDR3 DNA: TGTGCCAGCTCACCAAGACAGGAGAGACGGATGGATACGCAGTATTTT.

The V gene is TRBV2, the J gene TRBJ1-3; D unclear. V shed 0 bases and J shed 1 base, with 13 bases lying between them. The CDR3 is made up of 17 amino acids. CDR1 is SNHLY, CDR2 FYNNEI, per germline. The CDR3 region is CASSEAGLAASGNTIYF. As DNA, the CDR3 is TGTGCCAGCAGTGAAGCGGGCTTGGCGGCTTCTGGAAACACCATATATTTT.

The V and J genes are TRBV29-1 and TRBJ2-3; D is tentatively TRBD1 or TRBD2 (5 bases each). With 7 bases removed from V and 2 bases from J, the gap between germline ends came to 13 bases. The CDR3 loop spans 13 amino acids. Germline-derived CDR1 and CDR2 are SQVTM and ANQGSEA. The CDR3 DNA is TGCAGCGCGGGGCCTAGAGACACAGATACGCAGTATTTT. Protein product: CSAGPRDTDTQYF.

The CDR3 loop reads CSVGDRGFQPQHF. The DNA of the CDR3 is TGCAGCGTTGGTGACAGGGGTTTTCAGCCCCAGCATTTT. The V gene is TRBV29-1, the J gene TRBJ1-5, with TRBD1 identical over 8 bases. Per germline, CDR1 SQVTM and CDR2 ANQGSEA. This CDR3 is 13 amino acids long. V was clipped by 4 bases and J by 6 bases; unmatched bases: 5.

The V call is TRBV5-1, the J call TRBJ1-1, with a possible D match to TRBD1 (6 bases). V shed 4 bases and J shed 7 bases, with 14 bases lying between them. Germline V gives CDR1 SGHRS, CDR2 YFSETQ. The CDR3 has 13 residues. The CDR3 DNA follows: TGCGCCAGCAGCCAAGGGACATCGGATGAAGCTTTCTTT. Translated: CASSQGTSDEAFF.

The chain carries TRBV15 and TRBJ2-3; no clear D. Looked up from germline, CDR1 is LNHNV and CDR2 is YYDKDF (reference sequence). The CDR3 totals 14 residues. V lost 0 bases and J lost 1, with 5 bases in between. The DNA of the CDR3 is TGTGCCACCAGCAGAGATAGGGGCACAGATACGCAGTATTTT. Residues: CATSRDRGTDTQYF.

The gene calls are TRBV19 and TRBJ2-2; 9 bases fit TRBD2. Losses at the gene ends were 5 bases for V and 4 bases for J; bases not matched to a gene: 5. The length of the CDR3 is 15 residues. CDR1 is LNHDA and CDR2 is SQIVND in the germline V gene (reference sequence). The CDR3 nucleotides read TGTGCCAGTAGTGGTAGCGGGAGTGGCACCGGGGAGCTGTTTTTT. Protein sequence: CASSGSGSGTGELFF.

The gene calls are TRBV5-1 and TRBJ2-3, with 8 bases matching TRBD2. Germline-derived CDR1 and CDR2 are SGHRS and YFSETQ. The CDR3 length is 15 residues. V dropped 4 bases and J dropped 4; count of bases not matched to a gene: 8. CDR3 DNA sequence: TGCGCCAGCAGCGCCCAGCGGGAGAAGGCAGATACGCAGTATTTT. This gives the protein CASSAQREKADTQYF.

The J gene is TRBJ1-3, the V gene TRBV30; TRBD1 matches at 7 bases. J lost 4 bases, V lost 2 bases, and 5 bases had no gene match. The germline V gene encodes CDR1 GTSNPN and CDR2 SVGIG (reference sequence). The CDR3 has 14 amino acids. The DNA of the CDR3 is TGTGCCTGGAGTCCAGGGACAGAAGGAAACACCATATATTTT. Its translation: CAWSPGTEGNTIYF.

This clone was detected a few times. The gene calls are TRBV9 and TRBJ1-1; no definite D call. There are 14 residues in the CDR3. V was cut by 4 bases and J by 4 bases, with 14 bases left in between. Germline CDR1 and CDR2: SGDLS and YYNGEE. The CDR3: CASSPLPFGTEAFF. In DNA, the CDR3 is TGTGCCAGCAGCCCCCTCCCTTTTGGCACTGAAGCTTTCTTT.

Here the CDR3 DNA reads TGTGCCAGCTCACCACCATTAGTCGGACAGACTACTAACTATGGCTACACCTTC. Protein: CASSPPLVGQTTNYGYTF. The chain recombines TRBV18 with TRBJ1-2, with D possibly matching TRBD1 (6 bases). The CDR3 contains 18 residues. The germline V and J ends were trimmed by 0 bases and 0 bases, with 17 bases remaining between them. In germline, CDR1 is KGHSH, CDR2 LQKENI.

V gene TRBV10-3 combines with J gene TRBJ2-1; weak D call: TRBD1 (6 bases). The V gene lost 8 bases and the J gene lost 5 bases, with 16 bases spanning the gap. Germline V CDR1 and CDR2: ENHRY, SYGVKD. The CDR3 is 14 amino acids. CDR3 protein: CAIGKTGQDNEQFF. DNA for the CDR3: TGTGCCATCGGGAAGACAGGTCAGGACAATGAGCAGTTCTTC.

V gene TRBV4-3 combines with J gene TRBJ2-3, with 9 bases aligning to TRBD2. This CDR3 spans 17 amino acids. The V and J ends lost 1 base and 7 bases, in that order; junction bases with no gene match: 12. Germline values: CDR1 LGHNA, CDR2 YSLEER. DNA for the CDR3: TGCGCCAGCAGCCAAGTCCAGACTAGCGGAACACCTCATACGCAGTATTTT. Protein: CASSQVQTSGTPHTQYF.

The CDR3 protein is CASSPDPTRAVSVDTQYF. The DNA of the CDR3 is TGTGCCAGCAGCCCCGATCCTACTCGGGCAGTGTCCGTAGATACGCAGTATTTT. The V call is TRBV7-3, the J call TRBJ2-3; D is uncertain. V shed 5 bases and J shed 5 bases, with 26 bases lying between them. The germline V gene encodes CDR1 SGHTA and CDR2 FQGTGA. The CDR3 is 18 amino acids. Variable domain in full (rest from reference TRBV7-3 and TRBJ2-3): GAGVSQTPSNKVTEKGKYVELRCDPISGHTALYWYRQSLGQGPEFLIYFQGTGAADDSGLPNDRFFAVRPEGSVSTLKIQRTERGDSAVYLCASSPDPTRAVSVDTQYFGPGTRLTVL.

This clone was detected only once. This chain uses TRBV27 with TRBJ1-5; TRBD1 matches at 7 bases. J gave up 7 bases and V 4 bases, and 4 bases lay outside the gene matches. Looked up from germline, CDR1 is MNHEY and CDR2 is SMNVEV (reference sequence). The CDR3 runs to 13 residues. The CDR3 DNA is TGTGCCAGCAGTTCGACAGGGTTCCAGCCCCAGCATTTT. Translation: CASSSTGFQPQHF.

The chain employs TRBV19 and TRBJ1-2; D gene unclear. CDR3 size: 14 residues. Germline V gene data show CDR1 as LNHDA and CDR2 as SQIVND (reference sequence). The germline V and J ends were trimmed by 0 bases and 5 bases, with 10 bases remaining between them. The CDR3, as DNA: TGTGCCAGTAGTATAGATCCCCTCGTGTATGGCTACACCTTC. Translating it yields CASSIDPLVYGYTF.

This clone appeared a few times. The gene calls are TRBV14 and TRBJ2-6; tentatively, D is TRBD2 (5 bases). The CDR3 consists of 14 residues. Trimming removed 10 bases from V and 0 bases from J, with 10 bases in between. Germline V lookup: CDR1 SGHDN, CDR2 FVKESK. DNA for the CDR3: TGTGCCACCCCCGGGGACTCTGGGGCCAACGTCCTGACTTTC. This sequence encodes CATPGDSGANVLTF.

V gene TRBV5-1 combines with J gene TRBJ2-7; 10 positions agree with TRBD2. This CDR3 is built from 18 residues. J lost 1 base, V lost 0 bases, and 10 bases had no gene match. Germline-derived CDR1 and CDR2 are SGHRS and YFSETQ. The CDR3: CASSLVGSGRHTSYEQYF. DNA of the CDR3: TGCGCCAGCAGCTTGGTTGGTAGCGGGAGGCATACATCCTACGAGCAGTACTTC.

The V call is TRBV9, the J call TRBJ2-3, with D perhaps matching TRBD1 (6 bases). Germline V gene data show CDR1 as SGDLS and CDR2 as YYNGEE. The V and J ends lost 4 bases and 0 bases respectively, with 12 bases between them. The CDR3 runs to 15 residues. The CDR3 spells CASSPLGASTDTQYF. CDR3 nucleotides: TGTGCCAGCAGCCCATTGGGGGCTAGCACAGATACGCAGTATTTT.

V gene TRBV9 combines with J gene TRBJ1-6; no reliable D call. Per germline, CDR1 SGDLS and CDR2 YYNGEE. The CDR3 length is 16 residues. V was trimmed by 6 bases and J by 0 bases, leaving 13 bases between them. CDR3 nucleotides: TGTGCCAGCACCCGGACGAGTAGCTCCTATAATTCACCCCTCCACTTT. Protein product: CASTRTSSSYNSPLHF.

J is TRBJ2-5 and V is TRBV4-2; 15 positions match TRBD2. V shed 1 base and J 4 bases; nucleotides not matched to a gene: 7. The CDR3 runs to 18 residues. The V gene's germline CDR1 is LGHNA and CDR2 YNFKEQ. Here the CDR3 DNA reads TGTGCCAGCAGCCAAGGGACTAGCGGGAGGGCGGGGGCAGAGACCCAGTACTTC. Protein: CASSQGTSGRAGAETQYF.

The CDR3 region has the DNA TGTGCCAGCACCACCCCGGGGGGGAATGAGCAGTTCTTC. This translates into CASTTPGGNEQFF. The genes are TRBV6-6 and TRBJ2-1, with 8 bases matching TRBD2. The CDR3 runs to 13 residues. Trimming at V came to 7 bases and at J to 7 bases, leaving 6 bases not matched to a gene. The germline gives CDR1 MNHNY, CDR2 SVGAGI (reference sequence).

This clone has only one observation. V is TRBV7-2 and J is TRBJ1-1; D might be TRBD1 (5 bases). The CDR3 consists of 17 residues. CDR1 and CDR2 (germline): SGHTA, FQGNSA. Trimming shortened V by 3 bases and J by 1 base, and 18 bases separated the two germline ends. The CDR3 spells CASSFFGRVGQNTEAFF. Here the CDR3 DNA reads TGTGCCAGCAGCTTTTTCGGAAGAGTCGGACAGAACACTGAAGCTTTCTTT.

The genes are TRBV9 and TRBJ2-1, with TRBD2 matching 7 bases. Germline loops: CDR1 SGDLS, CDR2 YYNGEE. With 0 bases clipped from V and 4 bases from J, the junction kept 7 bases outside the gene matches. This CDR3 has 16 amino acids. CDR3 nucleotides: TGTGCCAGCAGCGTAGTGGGGACTAATTCATACAATGAGCAGTTCTTC. It yields the protein CASSVVGTNSYNEQFF.

The chain links TRBV5-1 to TRBJ2-7; D gene ambiguous. CDR1 is SGHRS and CDR2 is YFSETQ in the germline V gene. V shed 4 bases and J shed 5 bases, with 7 bases lying between them. This CDR3 is 11 amino acids long. This CDR3 reads CASSQANEQYF. The CDR3 DNA sequence: TGCGCCAGCAGCCAAGCTAACGAGCAGTACTTC.

The chain combines TRBV18 with TRBJ2-7; 11 bases are shared with TRBD2. V was clipped by 6 bases and J by 5 bases; unmatched bases: 12. Germline V gives CDR1 KGHSH, CDR2 LQKENI. The length of the CDR3 is 16 residues. This CDR3 reads CASSPRELAGAHEQYF. The CDR3 DNA is TGTGCCAGCTCCCCAAGAGAACTAGCGGGAGCGCACGAGCAGTACTTC. Using reference TRBV18 and TRBJ2-7 for the parts outside the CDR3, the full variable domain is NAGVMQNPRHLVRRRGQEARLRCSPMKGHSHVYWYRQLPEEGLKFMVYLQKENIIDESGMPKERFSAEFPKEGPSILRIQQVVRGDSAAYFCASSPRELAGAHEQYFGPGTRLTVT.

This sequence joins TRBV9 and TRBJ1-2; no reliable D call. This CDR3 is 12 amino acids long. Germline CDR1 is SGDLS and CDR2 is YYNGEE. V was cut by 10 bases and J by 6 bases, with 16 bases left in between. CDR3: CASQALADGYTF. For the CDR3, the DNA is TGTGCCTCACAAGCCTTGGCTGATGGCTACACCTTC.

The chain couples TRBV28 to TRBJ1-2; no clear D gene. V dropped 4 bases and J dropped 1 base, with 7 bases sitting between them. Germline CDR1 MDHEN, CDR2 SYDVKM. The CDR3 extends over 13 amino acids. In DNA, the CDR3 is TGTGCCAGCAGTTCGCAGGATAACTATGGCTACACCTTC. Translation gives CASSSQDNYGYTF.

The chain carries TRBV5-1 and TRBJ2-7, with 11 bases aligning to TRBD1. The trim removed 0 bases at V and 0 bases at J, leaving 5 bases unmatched. The germline gives CDR1 SGHRS, CDR2 YFSETQ. The CDR3 extends over 17 amino acids. CDR3 nucleotide sequence: TGCGCCAGCAGCTTGGCCATCGGGACAGGGGGCTCCTACGAGCAGTACTTC. Its translation: CASSLAIGTGGSYEQYF.

This chain links TRBV6-1 with TRBJ1-2, with TRBD1 matching 7 bases. J gave up 8 bases and V 10 bases, and 10 bases lay outside the gene matches. CDR3 length equals 12 residues. Germline CDR1 and CDR2: MNHNS and SASEGT. The DNA of the CDR3 is TGTGCCACCCGTACGACAGGGCTAGGCTACACCTTC. Translating it yields CATRTTGLGYTF.

The V call is TRBV5-1, the J call TRBJ2-1; possibly TRBD2 for D (6 bases). CDR1 is SGHRS and CDR2 is YFSETQ in the germline V gene. This CDR3 region has 12 residues. V lost 0 bases and J 15 bases, leaving 13 bases between the germline ends. The CDR3 reads CASSLEGRIAFF. As DNA, the CDR3 is TGCGCCAGCAGCTTGGAAGGGAGGATCGCGTTCTTC.